The rows below give T cell receptor beta chains drawn from one sample of a study of T-cell memory formation after mild COVID-19. TCRdb ran MiXCR on the 5' RACE reads and lists one entry per CDR3 protein. The sample has approximately 300,000 distinct CDR3 sequences, more than 15% seen once; the top ten hold 20% to 25%. Material: PBMCs or a T cell subset sorted from them (not recorded which). Every receptor here comes from a man aged 18-30 years who had mild COVID-19 (a few samples of this study predate the infection). Cell type and time point are not known. The conserved cysteine and the conserved F or W are not part of the CDR3 here.

v_gene: TRBV6-2/TRBV6-3
CDR3aa: ASSPTKRTALLNTGELF

v_gene: TRBV5-1
CDR3aa: ASSLGGREDTEAF

v_gene: TRBV12-3/TRBV12-4
CDR3aa: ASSLTGAGDEQY

v_gene: TRBV20-1
CDR3aa: SARRASTFRQPQH

v_gene: TRBV28
CDR3aa: ASSWGGTGQPQH

v_gene: TRBV5-1
CDR3aa: ASSLASGGADTGELF

v_gene: TRBV23-1
CDR3aa: ASSQCRLTYEQY

v_gene: TRBV7-2
CDR3aa: ASSLERTEVEQF

v_gene: TRBV5-1
CDR3aa: ASSLTTGVYGYT

v_gene: TRBV4-1
CDR3aa: ASSLRQGSGGYT

v_gene: TRBV29-1
CDR3aa: SVADGGYQPQH

v_gene: TRBV20-1
CDR3aa: SATWTGLVTDTQY

v_gene: TRBV4-2
CDR3aa: ASSQDRWDTEAF